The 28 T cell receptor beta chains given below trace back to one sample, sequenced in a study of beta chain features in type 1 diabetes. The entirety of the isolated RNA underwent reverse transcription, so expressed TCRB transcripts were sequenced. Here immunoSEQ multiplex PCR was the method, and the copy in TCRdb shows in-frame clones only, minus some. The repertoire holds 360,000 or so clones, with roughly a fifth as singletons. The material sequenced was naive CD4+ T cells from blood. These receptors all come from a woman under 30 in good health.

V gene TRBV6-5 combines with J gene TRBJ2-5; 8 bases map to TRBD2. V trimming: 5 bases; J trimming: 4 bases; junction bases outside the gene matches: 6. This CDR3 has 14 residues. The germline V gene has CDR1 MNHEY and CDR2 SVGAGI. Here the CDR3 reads CASSPRGGGETQYF. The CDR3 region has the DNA TGTGCCAGCAGTCCACGGGGGGGAGGAGAGACCCAGTACTTC.

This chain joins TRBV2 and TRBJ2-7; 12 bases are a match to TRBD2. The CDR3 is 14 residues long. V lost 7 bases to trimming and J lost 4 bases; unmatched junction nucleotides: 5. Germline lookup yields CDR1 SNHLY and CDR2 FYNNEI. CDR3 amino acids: CASTLAGGPYEQYF. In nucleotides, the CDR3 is TGTGCCAGCACCCTAGCGGGAGGGCCTTACGAGCAGTACTTC.

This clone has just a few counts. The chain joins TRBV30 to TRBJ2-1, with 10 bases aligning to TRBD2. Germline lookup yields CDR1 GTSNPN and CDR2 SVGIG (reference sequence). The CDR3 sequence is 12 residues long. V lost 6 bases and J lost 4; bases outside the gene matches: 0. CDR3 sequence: CACSGGYNEQFF. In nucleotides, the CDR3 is TGTGCCTGTAGCGGGGGGTACAATGAGCAGTTCTTC.

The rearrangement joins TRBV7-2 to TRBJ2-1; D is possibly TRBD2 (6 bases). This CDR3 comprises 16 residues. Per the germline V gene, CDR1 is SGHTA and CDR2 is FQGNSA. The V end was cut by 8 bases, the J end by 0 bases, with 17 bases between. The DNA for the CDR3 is TGTGCCAGCGAATCTATGGCGGGGAGCTCCTACAATGAGCAGTTCTTC. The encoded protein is CASESMAGSSYNEQFF. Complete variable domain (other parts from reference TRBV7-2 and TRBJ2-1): GAGVSQSPSNKVTEKGKDVELRCDPISGHTALYWYRQSLGQGLEFLIYFQGNSAPDKSGLPSDRFSAERTGGSVSTLTIQRTQQEDSAVYLCASESMAGSSYNEQFFGPGTRLTVL.

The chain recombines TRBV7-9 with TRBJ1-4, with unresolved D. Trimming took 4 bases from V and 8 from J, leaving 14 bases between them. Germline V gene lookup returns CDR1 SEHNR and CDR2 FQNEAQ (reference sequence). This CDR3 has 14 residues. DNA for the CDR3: TGTGCCAGCAGCTCGGTCCGGGGAGGCGAAAAACTGTTTTTT. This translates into CASSSVRGGEKLFF.

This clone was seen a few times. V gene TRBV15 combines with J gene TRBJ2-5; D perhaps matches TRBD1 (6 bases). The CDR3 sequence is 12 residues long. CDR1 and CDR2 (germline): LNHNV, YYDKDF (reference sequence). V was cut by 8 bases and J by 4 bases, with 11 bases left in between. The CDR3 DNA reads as TGTGCCACCGCGACAGGTGGAGAGACCCAGTACTTC. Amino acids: CATATGGETQYF.

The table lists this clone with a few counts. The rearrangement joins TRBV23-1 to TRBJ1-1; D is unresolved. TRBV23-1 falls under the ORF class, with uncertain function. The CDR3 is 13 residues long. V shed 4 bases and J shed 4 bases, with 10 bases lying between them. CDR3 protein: CASSRGRSTEAFF. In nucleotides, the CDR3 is TGCGCCAGCAGTCGAGGAAGATCCACTGAAGCTTTCTTT.

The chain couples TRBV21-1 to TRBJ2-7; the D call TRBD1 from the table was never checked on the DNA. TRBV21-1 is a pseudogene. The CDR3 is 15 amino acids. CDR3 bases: TGTGCCAGCAGCAAAGTCGGGCAGGGGGTTCGTGAGCAGTACTTC. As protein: CASSKVGQGVREQYF.

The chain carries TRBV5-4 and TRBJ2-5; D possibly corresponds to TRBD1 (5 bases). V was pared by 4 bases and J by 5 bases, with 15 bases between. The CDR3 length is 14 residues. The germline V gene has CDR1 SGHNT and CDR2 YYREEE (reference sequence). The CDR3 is CASSATRQQETQYF. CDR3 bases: TGTGCCAGCAGCGCCACGCGACAGCAGGAGACCCAGTACTTC.

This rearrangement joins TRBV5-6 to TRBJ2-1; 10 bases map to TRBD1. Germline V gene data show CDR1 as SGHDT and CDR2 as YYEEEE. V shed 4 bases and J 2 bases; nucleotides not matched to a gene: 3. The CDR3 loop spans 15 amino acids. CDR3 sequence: CASSTGQGAYNEQFF. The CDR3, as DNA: TGTGCCAGCAGCACCGGACAGGGGGCCTACAATGAGCAGTTCTTC.

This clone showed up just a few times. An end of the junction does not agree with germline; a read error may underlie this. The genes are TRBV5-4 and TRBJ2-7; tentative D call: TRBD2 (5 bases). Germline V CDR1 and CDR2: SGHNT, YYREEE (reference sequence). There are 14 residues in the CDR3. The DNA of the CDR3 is TGCGCCAGCAGCCAAGATTTGGGGAGCTACGAGCAGTACTTC. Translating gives CASSQDLGSYEQYF.

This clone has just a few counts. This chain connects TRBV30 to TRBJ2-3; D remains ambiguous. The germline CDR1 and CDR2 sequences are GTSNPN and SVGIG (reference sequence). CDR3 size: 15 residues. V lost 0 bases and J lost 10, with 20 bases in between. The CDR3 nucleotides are TGTGCCTGGAGTGTAGGTGGAATTTCACTTACAGCGCAGTATTTT. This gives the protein CAWSVGGISLTAQYF. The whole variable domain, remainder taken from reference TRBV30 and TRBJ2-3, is SQTIHQWPATLVQPVGSPLSLECTVEGTSNPNLYWYRQAAGRGLQLLFYSVGIGQISSEVPQNLSASRPQDRQFILSSKKLLLSDSGFYLCAWSVGGISLTAQYFGPGTRLTVL.

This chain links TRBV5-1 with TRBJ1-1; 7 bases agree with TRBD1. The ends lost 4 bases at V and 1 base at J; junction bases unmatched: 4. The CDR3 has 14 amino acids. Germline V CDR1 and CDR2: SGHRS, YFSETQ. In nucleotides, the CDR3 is TGCGCCAGCAGCATGACAGGGACGAACACTGAAGCTTTCTTT. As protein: CASSMTGTNTEAFF.

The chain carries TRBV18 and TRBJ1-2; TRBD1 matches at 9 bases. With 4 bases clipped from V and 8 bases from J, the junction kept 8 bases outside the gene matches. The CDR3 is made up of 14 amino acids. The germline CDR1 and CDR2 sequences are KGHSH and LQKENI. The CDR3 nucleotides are TGTGCCAGCTCACTGATGGGACAGGGAGAAGGCTACACCTTC. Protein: CASSLMGQGEGYTF.

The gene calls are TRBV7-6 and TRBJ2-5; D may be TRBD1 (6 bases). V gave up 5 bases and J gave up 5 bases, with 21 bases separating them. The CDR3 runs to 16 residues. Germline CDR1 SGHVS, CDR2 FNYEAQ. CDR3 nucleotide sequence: TGTGCCAGCAGCCCACGGCAGGGGCAGTCCGGGGAGACCCAGTACTTC. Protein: CASSPRQGQSGETQYF.

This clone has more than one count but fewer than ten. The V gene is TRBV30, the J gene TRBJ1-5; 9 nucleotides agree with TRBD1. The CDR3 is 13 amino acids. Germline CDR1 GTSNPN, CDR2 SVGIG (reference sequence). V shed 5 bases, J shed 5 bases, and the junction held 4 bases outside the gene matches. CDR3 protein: CAWSRDRDQPQHF. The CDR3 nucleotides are TGTGCCTGGTCCCGGGACAGGGATCAGCCCCAGCATTTT.

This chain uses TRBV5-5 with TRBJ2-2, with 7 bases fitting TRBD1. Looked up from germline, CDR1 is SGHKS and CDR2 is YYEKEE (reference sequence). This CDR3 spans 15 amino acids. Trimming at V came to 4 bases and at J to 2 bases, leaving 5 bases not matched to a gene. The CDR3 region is CASSNDRVNTGELFF. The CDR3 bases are TGTGCCAGCAGCAATGACAGGGTAAACACCGGGGAGCTGTTTTTT. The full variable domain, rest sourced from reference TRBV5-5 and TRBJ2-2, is DAGVTQSPTHLIKTRGQQVTLRCSPISGHKSVSWYQQVLGQGPQFIFQYYEKEERGRGNFPDRFSARQFPNYSSELNVNALLLGDSALYLCASSNDRVNTGELFFGEGSRLTVL.

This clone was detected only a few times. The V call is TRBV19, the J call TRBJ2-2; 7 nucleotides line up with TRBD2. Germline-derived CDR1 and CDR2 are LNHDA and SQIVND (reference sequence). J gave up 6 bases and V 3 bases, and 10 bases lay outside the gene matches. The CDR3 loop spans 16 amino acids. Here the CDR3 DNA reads TGTGCCAGTAGTATTCCCAAGCGGGGCGCCCCCGGGGAGCTGTTTTTT. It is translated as CASSIPKRGAPGELFF.

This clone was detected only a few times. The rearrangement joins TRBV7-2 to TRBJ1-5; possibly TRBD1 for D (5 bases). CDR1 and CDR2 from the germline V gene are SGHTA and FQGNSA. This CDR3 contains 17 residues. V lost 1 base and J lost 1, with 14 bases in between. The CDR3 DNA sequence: TGTGCCAGCAGCTTAGGGCAGGGCTTAAGGAGCAATCAGCCCCAGCATTTT. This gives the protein CASSLGQGLRSNQPQHF.

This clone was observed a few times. The CDR3 reads CASSLQTGYTEAFF. DNA of the CDR3: TGTGCCAGCAGCCTCCAGACAGGGTACACTGAAGCTTTCTTT. The rearrangement links TRBV7-2 to TRBJ1-1, with 7 bases matching TRBD1. V was pared by 5 bases and J by 3 bases, with 6 bases of the junction left unmatched. The germline V gene encodes CDR1 SGHTA and CDR2 FQGNSA. CDR3 size: 14 residues.

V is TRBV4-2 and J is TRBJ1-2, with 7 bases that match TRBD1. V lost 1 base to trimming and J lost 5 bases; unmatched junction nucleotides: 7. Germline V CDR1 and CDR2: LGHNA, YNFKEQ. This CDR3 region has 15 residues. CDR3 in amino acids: CASSQVAGTDYGYTF. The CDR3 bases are TGTGCCAGCAGCCAAGTCGCCGGGACAGATTATGGCTACACCTTC.

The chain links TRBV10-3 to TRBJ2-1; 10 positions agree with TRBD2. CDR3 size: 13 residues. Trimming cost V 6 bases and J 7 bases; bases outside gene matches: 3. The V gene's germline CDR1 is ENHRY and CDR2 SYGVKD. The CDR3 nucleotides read TGTGCCATCAGGCTAGCGGGGGCGAATGAGCAGTTCTTC. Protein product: CAIRLAGANEQFF.

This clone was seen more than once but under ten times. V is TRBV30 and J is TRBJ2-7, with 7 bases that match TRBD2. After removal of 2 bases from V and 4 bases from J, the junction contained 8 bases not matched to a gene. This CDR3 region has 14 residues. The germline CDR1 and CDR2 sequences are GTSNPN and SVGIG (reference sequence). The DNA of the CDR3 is TGTGCCTGGAGTCGGGCGGCCGGGAGGTACGAGCAGTACTTC. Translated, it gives CAWSRAAGRYEQYF.

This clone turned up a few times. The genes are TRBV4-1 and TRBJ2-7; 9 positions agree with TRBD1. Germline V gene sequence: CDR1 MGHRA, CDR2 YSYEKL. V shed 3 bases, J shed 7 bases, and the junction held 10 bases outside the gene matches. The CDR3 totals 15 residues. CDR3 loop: CASSQGQGPFGEQYF. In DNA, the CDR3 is TGCGCCAGCAGCCAGGGACAGGGCCCGTTCGGGGAGCAGTACTTC.

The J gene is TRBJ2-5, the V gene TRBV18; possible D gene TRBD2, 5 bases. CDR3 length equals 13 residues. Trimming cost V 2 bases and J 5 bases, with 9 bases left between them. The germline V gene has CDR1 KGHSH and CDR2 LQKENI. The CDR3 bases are TGTGCCAGCTCACCAAGAGGGCTGGAGACCCAGTACTTC. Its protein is CASSPRGLETQYF.

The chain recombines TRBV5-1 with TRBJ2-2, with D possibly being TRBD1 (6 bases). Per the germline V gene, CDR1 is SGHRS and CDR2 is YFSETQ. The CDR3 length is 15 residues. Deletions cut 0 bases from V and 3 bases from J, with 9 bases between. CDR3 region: CASSLGAGDTGELFF. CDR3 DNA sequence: TGCGCCAGCAGCTTGGGGGCAGGGGACACCGGGGAGCTGTTTTTT.

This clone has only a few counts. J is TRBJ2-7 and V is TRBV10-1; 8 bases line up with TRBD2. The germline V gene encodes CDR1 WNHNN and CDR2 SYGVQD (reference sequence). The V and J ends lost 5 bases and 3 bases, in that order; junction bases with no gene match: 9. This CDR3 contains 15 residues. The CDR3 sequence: CASSSVLAGGYEQYF. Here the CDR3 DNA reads TGCGCCAGCAGTAGCGTCCTGGCGGGAGGCTACGAGCAGTACTTC.

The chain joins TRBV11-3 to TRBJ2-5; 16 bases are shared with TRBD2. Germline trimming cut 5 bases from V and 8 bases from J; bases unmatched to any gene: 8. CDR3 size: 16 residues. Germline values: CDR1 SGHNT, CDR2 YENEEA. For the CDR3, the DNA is TGTGCCAGCAGCCCAGGGACTAGCGGGAGGGCCGGAACCCAGTACTTC. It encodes CASSPGTSGRAGTQYF.